The entry below describes one T cell receptor (beta chain). Antigen unknown. CDR3 size: 15 residues. Germline V gene lookup returns CDR1 SGHRS and CDR2 YFSETQ. The V gene end was trimmed by 5 bases and the J gene end by 2 bases; junction bases not matched to a gene: 6. Use of 60 Vbeta and 13 Jbeta primers characterized the PCR. Measured with immunoSEQ multiplex PCR; TCRdb has only the in-frame clones, and not every one. The table lists 110,000 or so clones, about 75% of them singletons, with less than 3% in the top ten. These data come from a study of cytomegalovirus exposure and HLA in healthy donors. Findings and limits, study-wide: Some TCR beta chains (roughly 150 of them) were listed as cytomegalovirus-associated.

Healthy individuals who donated bone marrow served as the donors. The chain combines TRBV5-1 with TRBJ2-1, with 8 bases fitting TRBD2. The specimen sequenced was PBMCs. The sequence derives from a woman in her forties in good health and CMV-seropositive. In DNA form, the CDR3 reads TGCGCCAGCAGTAGGATAGCGGGGCCCTACAATGAGCAGTTCTTC. Amino acids: CASSRIAGPYNEQFF.